The 23 T cell receptor beta chains below were found in one sample sequenced in a study of blood T cell repertoires in COVID-19 (dated by TCRdb to 2020 to 2022). Receptors were amplified or captured by the immunoSEQ multiplex PCR assay. Entries here come from immuneACCESS through TCRdb and include only in-frame sequences with V and J called. Some clones fail to appear in such tables; in the studies checked, an unresolved V gene covers under half of the shortfall, and the cause of the remainder is unknown. The sample has 100,000 to 150,000 clones on record, around 80% of them singletons. More than 9% of the sample is in the top ten clones. What was sequenced was peripheral blood. The receptors here all came from a woman in her fifties or sixties with acute or convalescent COVID-19.

This chain joins TRBV19 and TRBJ1-1; maybe TRBD1 (6 bases). With 5 bases removed from V and 6 bases from J, the gap between germline ends came to 13 bases. CDR1 is LNHDA and CDR2 is SQIVND in the germline V gene (reference sequence). The CDR3 sequence is 13 residues long. CDR3 loop: CASSFTGRAEAFF. The CDR3, as DNA: TGTGCCAGTAGTTTTACAGGGAGGGCTGAAGCTTTCTTT.

The chain uses TRBV6-1 and TRBJ1-6, with D possibly matching TRBD1 (5 bases). Germline V gene sequence: CDR1 MNHNS, CDR2 SASEGT. This CDR3 has 16 amino acids. V was clipped by 2 bases and J by 6 bases, with 14 bases between them. The CDR3 DNA reads TGTGCCAGCAGTGAAAGGGGTGACAGTGGTAATTCACCCCTCCACTTT. Translation gives CASSERGDSGNSPLHF.

The chain uses TRBV24-1 and TRBJ1-3, with 9 bases lining up with TRBD1. The V and J ends lost 2 bases and 6 bases, in that order; junction bases with no gene match: 7. The CDR3 is made up of 16 amino acids. CDR1 is KGHDR, CDR2 SFDVKD, per germline. The CDR3 loop is CATSDSGQGNENTIYF. The CDR3 bases are TGTGCCACCAGTGATTCGGGACAGGGAAACGAAAACACCATATATTTT.

The chain uses TRBV9 and TRBJ1-2, with 9 nucleotides matching TRBD1. The trim removed 4 bases at V and 1 base at J, leaving 8 bases unmatched. The V gene's germline CDR1 is SGDLS and CDR2 YYNGEE. This CDR3 comprises 16 residues. CDR3 coding DNA: TGTGCCAGCAGCAGGGGGGGACAGGGACGTAACTATGGCTACACCTTC. Translation: CASSRGGQGRNYGYTF.

The chain employs TRBV2 and TRBJ2-5; 9 bases map to TRBD1. The CDR3 loop spans 15 amino acids. The trim removed 9 bases at V and 2 bases at J, leaving 10 bases unmatched. CDR1 is SNHLY, CDR2 FYNNEI, per germline. The CDR3 DNA sequence: TGTGCCAGACAATGGGACAGGGTGAGACAAGAGACCCAGTACTTC. The encoded protein is CARQWDRVRQETQYF.

The V and J genes are TRBV3-1 (or the pseudogene TRBV3-2) and TRBJ2-1; 7 bases line up with TRBD2. The CDR3 spans 15 residues. CDR1 is LGHDT and CDR2 is YNNKEL in the germline V gene (reference sequence). Trimming took 4 bases from V and 3 from J; bases not matched to a gene: 6. CDR3 sequence: CASSLLGGGYNEQFF. The CDR3, as DNA: TGTGCCAGCAGCCTTTTGGGGGGGGGCTACAATGAGCAGTTCTTC.

J is TRBJ1-1 and V is TRBV23-1, with D possibly matching TRBD1 (5 bases). Being an ORF, TRBV23-1 has a function that is uncertain. V dropped 4 bases and J dropped 4 bases, with 10 bases sitting between them. The CDR3 spans 13 residues. The CDR3 here is CASSRRGTTEAFF. CDR3 sequence (DNA): TGCGCCAGCAGTCGAAGGGGTACCACTGAAGCTTTCTTT.

The chain recombines TRBV9 with TRBJ2-2; D possibly corresponds to TRBD2 (6 bases). The germline V gene has CDR1 SGDLS and CDR2 YYNGEE. Between the trimmed V and J ends, which lost 0 bases and 4 bases, there was a span of 7 bases. The CDR3 loop spans 14 amino acids. This chain's CDR3 is CASSVAEGTGELFF. CDR3 DNA sequence: TGTGCCAGCAGCGTAGCGGAGGGCACCGGGGAGCTGTTTTTT.

The rearrangement joins TRBV4-2 to TRBJ2-5; D is uncertain. This CDR3 has 13 residues. V was trimmed by 1 base and J by 5 bases, leaving 8 bases between them. Per the germline V gene, CDR1 is LGHNA and CDR2 is YNFKEQ. The CDR3 spells CASSQVLSETQYF. The CDR3 DNA reads as TGTGCCAGCAGCCAAGTTCTAAGCGAGACCCAGTACTTC.

The CDR3 nucleotides are TGTGCCAGCTCACCCCGGACAGGGCGCGAACCCTACGAGCAGTACTTC. Translated, it gives CASSPRTGREPYEQYF. The V call is TRBV18, the J call TRBJ2-7; 8 nucleotides agree with TRBD1. Losses at the gene ends were 3 bases for V and 2 bases for J; bases not matched to a gene: 9. Germline CDR1 is KGHSH and CDR2 is LQKENI. There are 16 residues in the CDR3.

The chain is built from TRBV28 and TRBJ1-6; D may be TRBD1 (6 bases). Germline CDR1 MDHEN, CDR2 SYDVKM. The CDR3 extends over 15 amino acids. The V end lost 5 bases, the J end lost 3 bases, and 11 bases lay between the germline ends. The CDR3 DNA is TGTGCCAGCAGTCGGCCGGACAGCTATAATTCACCCCTCCACTTT. It encodes CASSRPDSYNSPLHF.

In this sample, this clone turned up once. The V call is TRBV12-5, the J call TRBJ1-6, with D unclear. Trimming stripped 1 base from V and 8 bases from J, with 6 bases between. The CDR3 consists of 13 residues. The germline V gene has CDR1 LGHNT and CDR2 FRNRAP. The CDR3 DNA reads as TGTGCTAGTGGTTTGGCCCAGGATTCACCCCTCCACTTT. It specifies CASGLAQDSPLHF.

J is TRBJ1-2 and V is TRBV12-3 or TRBV12-4, with TRBD1 as a possible D gene (5 bases). This CDR3 spans 12 amino acids. The V end lost 9 bases, the J end lost 7 bases, and 15 bases lay between the germline ends. DNA of the CDR3: TGTGCCAGTCATCAACCCGGGGGTGGCTACACCTTC. The encoded protein is CASHQPGGGYTF.

The chain uses TRBV12-3 or TRBV12-4 and TRBJ1-2; no firm D call. The CDR3 totals 13 residues. V lost 1 base to trimming and J lost 4 bases, with 7 bases between them. The CDR3 is CASSLGHLYGYTF. DNA for the CDR3: TGTGCCAGCAGTTTAGGGCACCTCTATGGCTACACCTTC.

The rearrangement joins TRBV7-9 to TRBJ2-5; TRBD2 matches 10 bases. Germline CDR1 and CDR2: SEHNR and FQNEAQ (reference sequence). The CDR3 contains 17 residues. With V trimmed by 1 base and J by 4 bases, 9 bases remained unmatched. The CDR3 protein is CASSLGTLAGVRETQYF. CDR3 bases: TGTGCCAGCAGCTTAGGGACTCTAGCGGGGGTTAGAGAGACCCAGTACTTC.

The rearrangement links TRBV19 to TRBJ2-3, with 7 bases fitting TRBD1. CDR1 is LNHDA and CDR2 is SQIVND in the germline V gene (reference sequence). CDR3 size: 14 residues. The V segment lost 5 bases and the J segment 8 bases; nucleotides outside the gene matches: 10. The CDR3 DNA reads as TGTGCCAGTAGTGGGGGACAGATCTCCGGTACGCAGTATTTT. Its translation: CASSGGQISGTQYF.

The V gene is TRBV6-5, the J gene TRBJ1-5; D is undetermined. The length of the CDR3 is 14 residues. Germline CDR1 is MNHEY and CDR2 is SVGAGI. The ends were cut back, 6 bases at V and 2 bases at J, with 11 bases in the middle. The CDR3 region has the DNA TGTGCCAGCAGCCAGGTTTCGGGCAATCAGCCCCAGCATTTT. Translated, it gives CASSQVSGNQPQHF.

The J gene is TRBJ2-3, the V gene TRBV10-3; 8 bases match TRBD1. There are 14 residues in the CDR3. V trimming: 8 bases; J trimming: 4 bases; junction bases outside the gene matches: 8. CDR1 and CDR2 from the germline V gene are ENHRY and SYGVKD. The CDR3 loop reads CAIAGTGGPDTQYF. CDR3 bases: TGTGCCATCGCCGGGACAGGCGGTCCAGATACGCAGTATTTT.

The V gene is TRBV3-1 (or the pseudogene TRBV3-2), the J gene TRBJ1-5; D unresolved. CDR1 and CDR2 (germline): LGHDT, YNNKEL (reference sequence). The ends were cut back, 3 bases at V and 4 bases at J, with 4 bases in the middle. The CDR3 is 12 residues long. The CDR3 is CASSHPNQPQHF. The CDR3 coding sequence is TGTGCCAGCAGCCACCCGAATCAGCCCCAGCATTTT.

J is TRBJ2-6 and V is TRBV3-1 (or the pseudogene TRBV3-2); TRBD1 agrees at 9 bases. Germline lookup yields CDR1 LGHDT and CDR2 YNNKEL (reference sequence). There are 16 residues in the CDR3. V was pared by 3 bases and J by 2 bases, with 2 bases of the junction left unmatched. CDR3 region: CASSQGTGTGANVLTF. As DNA, the CDR3 is TGTGCCAGCAGCCAGGGGACAGGGACTGGGGCCAACGTCCTGACTTTC.

This rearrangement joins TRBV13 to TRBJ2-7, with 7 bases matching TRBD1. CDR3 length equals 14 residues. The ends lost 0 bases at V and 1 base at J; junction bases unmatched: 0. Germline V gene sequence: CDR1 PRHDT, CDR2 FYEKMQ (reference sequence). The CDR3 DNA reads TGTGCCAGCAGCTTAGGCAGGGGGTCCTACGAGCAGTACGTC. As protein: CASSLGRGSYEQYV.

This chain joins TRBV20-1 and TRBJ2-7, with unresolved D. CDR1 is DFQATT, CDR2 SNEGSKA, per germline (reference sequence). Trimming cost V 3 bases and J 0 bases, with 9 bases left between them. The CDR3 is made up of 13 amino acids. The CDR3 DNA follows: TGCAGTGCTAGTACACAAAGCTCCTACGAGCAGTACTTC. It codes for CSASTQSSYEQYF.

J is TRBJ2-7 and V is TRBV18, with 12 bases aligning to TRBD2. Trimming at V came to 3 bases and at J to 3 bases, leaving 9 bases not matched to a gene. Germline loops: CDR1 KGHSH, CDR2 LQKENI. The CDR3 contains 17 residues. The CDR3 region is CASSPSETSGGFYEQYV. The CDR3 DNA is TGTGCCAGCTCACCCAGCGAGACTAGCGGGGGTTTCTACGAGCAGTACGTC.